The 17 T cell receptor beta chains in this list originate from one sample, sequenced in a study of cytomegalovirus exposure and HLA in healthy donors. Use of 60 Vbeta and 13 Jbeta primers characterized the PCR. Clones were read by immunoSEQ multiplex PCR, and TCRdb kept only the in-frame ones, dropping some. The sample includes about 95,000 clones, around 73% of them seen just once. Sample: PBMCs. The receptors stem from a woman in her 40s in good health and CMV-seropositive.

V gene TRBV10-3 combines with J gene TRBJ2-2; 11 bases agree with TRBD1. The length of the CDR3 is 16 residues. Germline V gene lookup returns CDR1 ENHRY and CDR2 SYGVKD. V shed 1 base, J shed 6 bases, and the junction held 4 bases outside the gene matches. For the CDR3, the DNA is TGTGCCATCAGTGAGTTTGGACAGGGGGCTGCCGGGGAGCTGTTTTTT. Its protein product is CAISEFGQGAAGELFF.

This rearrangement joins TRBV4-2 to TRBJ2-7; tentative D call: TRBD2 (5 bases). The V and J ends lost 0 bases and 2 bases respectively, with 8 bases between them. Germline CDR1 reads LGHNA; CDR2 reads YNFKEQ. The CDR3 length is 14 residues. CDR3 in DNA: TGTGCCAGCAGCCAAGACGGGAACCCCTACGAGCAGTACTTC. As protein: CASSQDGNPYEQYF.

The rearrangement joins TRBV6-5 to TRBJ1-2; the D gene is possibly TRBD1 (5 bases). Germline CDR1 reads MNHEY; CDR2 reads SVGAGI. The CDR3 extends over 15 amino acids. The V gene lost 0 bases and the J gene lost 8 bases, with 16 bases spanning the gap. The CDR3 DNA is TGTGCCAGCAGTTACTCGGGGACGCCGGCGGGGGGCTACACCTTC. This encodes CASSYSGTPAGGYTF.

This clone has only a few counts. V and J are TRBV7-6 and TRBJ2-5; TRBD1 matches at 7 bases. The J call may be in error: the DNA end matches TRBJ2-7 better. This CDR3 spans 15 amino acids. Germline CDR1 reads SGHVS; CDR2 reads FNYEAQ. In DNA form, the CDR3 reads TGTGCCAGCAGCTCATCTCCCGGGACAGCCTACGAGCAGTACTTC. This codes for CASSSSPGTAYEQYF.

This clone was observed a single time. This sequence joins TRBV7-9 and TRBJ1-5; no clear D. Trimming removed 3 bases at V and 9 bases at J, with 12 bases between. Germline V gives CDR1 SEHNR, CDR2 FQNEAQ (reference sequence). This CDR3 region has 13 residues. DNA of the CDR3: TGTGCCAGCAGCTTGAAGGGAGGATCGCCCCAGCATTTT. Amino acid sequence: CASSLKGGSPQHF.

V usage is TRBV19 and J usage is TRBJ1-2, with TRBD1 matching 7 bases. Germline assignment: CDR1 LNHDA and CDR2 SQIVND (reference sequence). CDR3 size: 14 residues. The junction had 6 bases not matched to a gene; V was cut back by 4 bases and J by 4 bases. DNA for the CDR3: TGTGCCAGTAGTAGACAACAGGGGAGCTATGGCTACACCTTC. Protein product: CASSRQQGSYGYTF.

The V gene is TRBV29-1, the J gene TRBJ1-1; TRBD1 aligns across 7 bases. The CDR3 spans 14 residues. After removal of 5 bases from V and 1 base from J, the junction contained 7 bases not matched to a gene. Germline V CDR1 and CDR2: SQVTM, ANQGSEA. CDR3 coding DNA: TGCAGCGTTCTATATGGGACAGCGAACACTGAAGCTTTCTTT. Translating it yields CSVLYGTANTEAFF. Looking up the rest from reference TRBV29-1 and TRBJ1-1 gives the full variable domain: SAVISQKPSRDICQRGTSLTIQCQVDSQVTMMFWYRQQPGQSLTLIATANQGSEATYESGFVIDKFPISRPNLTFSTLTVSNMSPEDSSIYLCSVLYGTANTEAFFGQGTRLTVV.

The chain uses TRBV10-3 and TRBJ2-2, with 8 nucleotides matching TRBD2. The CDR3 covers 15 residues. Germline CDR1 ENHRY, CDR2 SYGVKD. The ends lost 3 bases at V and 1 base at J; junction bases unmatched: 1. The chain's CDR3 is CAISETSGNTGELFF. The CDR3 DNA sequence: TGTGCCATCAGTGAAACTAGCGGGAACACCGGGGAGCTGTTTTTT.

The chain carries TRBV2 and TRBJ2-1, with 7 nucleotides matching TRBD2. The V and J ends lost 6 bases and 4 bases, in that order; junction bases with no gene match: 12. CDR3 length equals 16 residues. Germline-derived CDR1 and CDR2 are SNHLY and FYNNEI. The CDR3: CASSVLGREFYNEQFF. The CDR3 bases are TGTGCCAGCAGCGTCCTGGGGCGGGAGTTTTACAATGAGCAGTTCTTC.

The rearrangement uses TRBV6-1 and TRBJ2-3; 8 bases align to TRBD2. In germline, CDR1 is MNHNS, CDR2 SASEGT. The length of the CDR3 is 16 residues. V was clipped by 4 bases and J by 0 bases; unmatched bases: 6. The CDR3 DNA reads as TGTGCCAGCAGTGGGGCAGCTAGCGGGAGCACAGATACGCAGTATTTT. Translation: CASSGAASGSTDTQYF.

This chain joins TRBV11-2 and TRBJ2-1; no clear D gene. CDR3 size: 16 residues. Trimming took off 0 bases at V and 0 bases at J, with 9 bases between the two ends. In germline, CDR1 is SGHAT, CDR2 FQNNGV. CDR3 loop: CASSLELMSSYNEQFF. CDR3 coding DNA: TGTGCCAGCAGCTTAGAACTAATGAGCTCCTACAATGAGCAGTTCTTC. The whole variable domain, filled in from reference TRBV11-2 and TRBJ2-1, reads EAGVAQSPRYKIIEKRQSVAFWCNPISGHATLYWYQQILGQGPKLLIQFQNNGVVDDSQLPKDRFSAERLKGVDSTLKIQPAKLEDSAVYLCASSLELMSSYNEQFFGPGTRLTVL.

The rearrangement links TRBV29-1 to TRBJ2-5; TRBD1 aligns across 10 bases. This CDR3 is built from 12 residues. The trim removed 7 bases at V and 4 bases at J, leaving 3 bases unmatched. In germline, CDR1 is SQVTM, CDR2 ANQGSEA. In nucleotides, the CDR3 is TGCAGCGCACGACAGGGGGCAGAGACCCAGTACTTC. This sequence encodes CSARQGAETQYF.

The CDR3 sequence: CASTNRGRPGELFF. DNA of the CDR3: TGTGCCAGCACTAACAGGGGGCGGCCCGGGGAGCTGTTTTTT. The chain employs TRBV19 and TRBJ2-2; TRBD1 agrees at 9 bases. The CDR3 runs to 14 residues. Germline CDR1 is LNHDA and CDR2 is SQIVND (reference sequence). The J segment lost 6 bases and the V segment lost 9 bases, leaving 8 bases of the junction unmatched.

The chain couples TRBV28 to TRBJ2-1, with TRBD2 matching 12 bases. This CDR3 is 20 amino acids long. Germline V gene data show CDR1 as MDHEN and CDR2 as SYDVKM. Trimming removed 1 base from V and 4 bases from J; junction bases left unmatched: 14. This chain's CDR3 is CASSLYPPRLAGDVYNEQFF. The CDR3 DNA reads as TGTGCCAGCAGTTTATATCCCCCCCGACTAGCGGGAGATGTATACAATGAGCAGTTCTTC.

Details on this clone: The sample carries other DNA sequences with the same CDR3. The chain couples TRBV28 to TRBJ1-2; D gene uncertain. Germline CDR1 and CDR2: MDHEN and SYDVKM. The V and J ends lost 6 bases and 0 bases respectively, with 5 bases between them. CDR3 length: 12 amino acids. The CDR3 region is CASSPSNYGYTF. Written as DNA, the CDR3 is TGTGCCAGCAGCCCTTCTAACTATGGCTACACCTTC.

The chain employs TRBV5-1 and TRBJ2-7, with 13 nucleotides matching TRBD2. This CDR3 is 16 amino acids long. The ends lost 3 bases at V and 2 bases at J; junction bases unmatched: 5. Germline V gene data show CDR1 as SGHRS and CDR2 as YFSETQ. CDR3 in DNA: TGCGCCAGCAGCTCGGGACTAGCGGGAACAACCTACGAGCAGTACTTC. This codes for CASSSGLAGTTYEQYF.

This clone came up once. V and J are TRBV9 and TRBJ2-1, with 7 bases identical to TRBD2. V gave up 3 bases and J gave up 0 bases; unmatched junction bases: 9. This CDR3 has 17 amino acids. Germline V lookup: CDR1 SGDLS, CDR2 YYNGEE. CDR3 sequence reads: CASSATPGGSSYNEQFF. The CDR3 region has the DNA TGTGCCAGCAGCGCAACCCCGGGAGGTAGCTCCTACAATGAGCAGTTCTTC. The whole variable domain, filled in from reference TRBV9 and TRBJ2-1, reads DSGVTQTPKHLITATGQRVTLRCSPRSGDLSVYWYQQSLDQGLQFLIQYYNGEERAKGNILERFSAQQFPDLHSELNLSSLELGDSALYFCASSATPGGSSYNEQFFGPGTRLTVL.